This TCR beta chain derives from a study of CD8+CD57+ T cells in acquired aplastic anemia. Across the whole study: Isolated CD4+ and CD8+ cells, once sorted, yielded DNA averaging roughly 3.4 ug. In CD4+ cells, healthy donors produced an average of around 9.9 million reads. Study-wide findings and caveats: The CD8+ Simpson's diversity of patients and controls was not significantly different. More than 25 was the count of CD8+ CDR3 sequences that patients shared with controls.

As regards this clonotype: What it binds is unknown.

CDR3 and TCR beta VDJ profiling relied on a genomic DNA template. TCRdb reprocessed the reads via MiXCR and lists one record per CDR3 protein. Of a few hundred thousand distinct CDR3 sequences listed, over 60% were seen once; the top ten hold approximately 32%. The sequence was collected from a human donor in good health. Material for sequencing was sorted CD4+, CD8+, or CD8+CD57+ T cells (not recorded which) from PBMCs.

This CDR3 reads CASSSLGGADTQYF. The CDR3 DNA reads as TGTGCCAGCAGCTCTCTAGGAGGTGCAGATACGCAGTATTTT. The chain combines TRBV5-6 with TRBJ2-3; D possibly corresponds to TRBD2 (5 bases). CDR3 length: 14 residues. V shed 3 bases and J shed 4 bases, with 12 bases lying between them. Germline V gene sequence: CDR1 SGHDT, CDR2 YYEEEE.